A single sample is the source of the 3 T cell receptor beta chains below, sequenced in a study of CXCR3-negative and CXCR3-positive naive CD8 T cells. Libraries of TRB cDNA were made by 5' RACE and carried UMIs. TCRdb re-analyzed the 5' RACE reads; it lists each CDR3 protein once, without DNA. The table for this sample gives approximately 3,600 distinct CDR3 sequences. Sequencing used naive CXCR3- CD8+ T cells from blood. Specified subset: CD45RO-CCR7+CD27+CD95- naive CD8+ T cells lacking CXCR3 (TNR3-). Every receptor here comes from a human donor in good health. Some clones in this sample may be carry-over from other donors' samples.

This clonotype ranks as medium-sized in terms of frequency. V usage is TRBV7-9 and J usage is TRBJ2-5; TCRdb's D call, TRBD1, is unchecked because there is no DNA. Per the germline V gene, CDR1 is SEHNR and CDR2 is FQNEAQ (reference sequence). The CDR3 contains 14 residues. The CDR3: CASSTGAVQETQYF.

Measured by frequency, this clonotype is medium-sized. The chain links TRBV12-5 to TRBJ2-1. This CDR3 contains 13 residues. Germline assignment: CDR1 LGHNT and CDR2 FRNRAP. This CDR3 reads CASGLVIGIEQFF. The entire variable domain, with the rest obtained from reference TRBV12-5 and TRBJ2-1, is as follows: DARVTQTPRHKVTEMGQEVTMRCQPILGHNTVFWYRQTMMQGLELLAYFRNRAPLDDSGMPKDRFSAEMPDATLATLKIQPSEPRDSAVYFCASGLVIGIEQFFGPGTRLTVL.

The CDR3 protein is CASKQGLNEQFF. This rearrangement joins TRBV19 to TRBJ2-1; TCRdb indicates TRBD1, and absent DNA this call remains unverified. The CDR3 contains 12 residues. CDR1 is LNHDA, CDR2 SQIVND, per germline (reference sequence).